Below are 23 T cell receptor beta chains sequenced from a single sample in a study of beta chain features in type 1 diabetes. Investigators reverse transcribed all isolated RNA, so they sequenced expressed TCRB transcripts. Here immunoSEQ multiplex PCR was the method, and the copy in TCRdb shows in-frame clones only, minus some. The table has some 900,000 clones, 15% to 20% seen once. The sample consisted of naive CD4+ T cells from blood. These receptors were taken from a woman aged 18-29 years in good health.

The chain links TRBV4-3 to TRBJ2-1, with 13 bases aligning to TRBD2. The germline CDR1 and CDR2 sequences are LGHNA and YSLEER. The CDR3 runs 16 residues. J gave up 7 bases and V 1 base, and 4 bases lay outside the gene matches. Written as DNA, the CDR3 is TGCGCCAGCAGCCAAGCCGGACTAGCGGGAGAGAATGAGCAGTTCTTC. Translating gives CASSQAGLAGENEQFF.

This clone was counted many times. This chain joins TRBV4-3 and TRBJ2-1; D is perhaps TRBD1 (6 bases). The CDR3 spans 13 residues. From germline, CDR1 is LGHNA and CDR2 YSLEER. V lost 3 bases and J lost 10, with 13 bases in between. The CDR3 nucleotides are TGCGCCAGCAGCCAGCAGGGGCGATGGGAGCAGTTCTTC. Residues: CASSQQGRWEQFF.

J is TRBJ2-7 and V is TRBV4-3; TRBD2 aligns across 13 bases. V gave up 4 bases and J gave up 5 bases; unmatched junction bases: 17. Germline CDR1 LGHNA, CDR2 YSLEER. This CDR3 has 19 residues. The CDR3 coding sequence is TGCGCCAGCAGCCCCCAACCGTGGACTAGCGGGAGTGTCTATGACGAGCAGTACTTC. Translating it yields CASSPQPWTSGSVYDEQYF.

This rearrangement joins TRBV28 to TRBJ2-7; TRBD1 aligns across 11 bases. Trimming took 8 bases from V and 3 from J; bases not matched to a gene: 9. Germline CDR1 is MDHEN and CDR2 is SYDVKM. The CDR3 has 15 amino acids. This chain's CDR3 is CASGPGTGGSYEQYF. In DNA form, the CDR3 reads TGTGCCAGCGGGCCCGGGACAGGGGGTAGCTACGAGCAGTACTTC.

The sample holds a few counts of this clone. This chain links TRBV18 with TRBJ2-1, with a tentative D call TRBD1 (6 bases). The CDR3 totals 13 residues. CDR1 and CDR2 from the germline V gene are KGHSH and LQKENI. V was cut by 2 bases and J by 9 bases, with 11 bases left in between. CDR3 loop: CASSPSRGIEQFF. In DNA, the CDR3 is TGTGCCAGCTCACCATCCAGGGGAATTGAGCAGTTCTTC. The full variable domain, completed using reference TRBV18 and TRBJ2-1, is NAGVMQNPRHLVRRRGQEARLRCSPMKGHSHVYWYRQLPEEGLKFMVYLQKENIIDESGMPKERFSAEFPKEGPSILRIQQVVRGDSAAYFCASSPSRGIEQFFGPGTRLTVL.

The chain uses TRBV7-9 and TRBJ2-5, with TRBD2 matching 10 bases. The J call could be wrong; TRBJ2-7 is a better fit for the DNA end. Looked up from germline, CDR1 is SEHNR and CDR2 is FQNEAQ (reference sequence). The CDR3 sequence is 15 residues long. As DNA, the CDR3 is TGTGCCAGCAGCTTCCTAGCGGGAGTAGGTTACGAGCAGTACTTC. Amino acids: CASSFLAGVGYEQYF.

The CDR3 region is CASSQTTSSGYEQYF. CDR3 DNA sequence: TGTGCCAGCAGTCAAACAACTAGTAGTGGCTACGAGCAGTACTTC. The rearrangement links TRBV28 to TRBJ2-7; TRBD2 might be the D (5 bases). The CDR3 has 15 residues. CDR1 and CDR2 from the germline V gene are MDHEN and SYDVKM. Deletions cut 5 bases from V and 3 bases from J, with 17 bases between.

Regarding this clone: This specimen includes other DNA sequences encoding the same CDR3. This chain uses TRBV6-5 with TRBJ1-5; D is ambiguous. There are 13 residues in the CDR3. Germline values: CDR1 MNHEY, CDR2 SVGAGI. The V end was cut by 0 bases, the J end by 7 bases, with 7 bases between. CDR3 sequence (DNA): TGTGCCAGCAGTTACTCGAGAGGGCAGCCCCAGCATTTT. Protein sequence: CASSYSRGQPQHF.

This clone was seen a few times. The CDR3 bases are TGTGCCAGTAGTATAGGACAGCCCCCGGGGGTAGGCAGCAATCAGCCCCAGCATTTT. Protein sequence: CASSIGQPPGVGSNQPQHF. The chain has TRBV19 and TRBJ1-5; TRBD1 might be the D (5 bases). CDR3 length equals 19 residues. Trimming took 1 base from V and 1 from J, leaving 20 bases between them. In germline, CDR1 is LNHDA, CDR2 SQIVND (reference sequence).

This clone was seen only a few times. This specimen includes other DNA sequences encoding the same CDR3. The CDR3 DNA sequence: TGTGCCAGCTCACCAGGGGCCACTGAAGCTTTCTTT. This encodes CASSPGATEAFF. This chain connects TRBV18 to TRBJ1-1, with D tentatively TRBD1 (5 bases). Germline V gives CDR1 KGHSH, CDR2 LQKENI. Trimming removed 2 bases from V and 4 bases from J, with 5 bases in between. The CDR3 spans 12 residues.

This chain uses TRBV2 with TRBJ2-1; no clear D gene. The CDR3 runs to 12 residues. The germline gives CDR1 SNHLY, CDR2 FYNNEI. V was clipped by 6 bases and J by 4 bases, with 7 bases between them. The CDR3 nucleotides read TGTGCCAGCAGCATAGATTACAATGAGCAGTTCTTC. Encoded protein: CASSIDYNEQFF. The complete variable domain, with remaining parts taken from reference TRBV2 and TRBJ2-1, reads EPEVTQTPSHQVTQMGQEVILRCVPISNHLYFYWYRQILGQKVEFLVSFYNNEISEKSEIFDDQFSVERPDGSNFTLKIRSTKLEDSAMYFCASSIDYNEQFFGPGTRLTVL.

This chain links TRBV7-9 with TRBJ2-1, with 8 nucleotides matching TRBD2. The CDR3 sequence is 17 residues long. Looked up from germline, CDR1 is SEHNR and CDR2 is FQNEAQ (reference sequence). The ends lost 5 bases at V and 4 bases at J; junction bases unmatched: 13. CDR3 region: CASSPKLAEAGYNEQFF. In DNA, the CDR3 is TGTGCCAGCAGCCCCAAACTAGCGGAGGCCGGGTACAATGAGCAGTTCTTC.

This chain uses TRBV6-5 with TRBJ2-2; no clear D gene. V shed 4 bases and J shed 4 bases, with 7 bases lying between them. CDR1 is MNHEY and CDR2 is SVGAGI in the germline V gene. CDR3 length: 13 residues. The CDR3 is CASSSDTTGELFF. The CDR3 DNA reads as TGTGCCAGCAGTTCGGATACCACCGGGGAGCTGTTTTTT.

This clone occurred a few times. The chain joins TRBV2 to TRBJ2-1; D uncertain. The V end was cut by 5 bases, the J end by 8 bases, with 10 bases between. Germline V gene data show CDR1 as SNHLY and CDR2 as FYNNEI. The length of the CDR3 is 12 residues. DNA of the CDR3: TGTGCCAGCAGTCACGACAAGCATGAGCAGTTCTTC. Its protein product is CASSHDKHEQFF.

The DNA for the CDR3 is TGTGCCAGCAGCACAAGTCTGGGGATTGAAGCTTTCTTT. Amino acid sequence: CASSTSLGIEAFF. V gene TRBV4-2 combines with J gene TRBJ1-1, with no clear D. This CDR3 spans 13 amino acids. CDR1 and CDR2 (germline): LGHNA, YNFKEQ. V gave up 5 bases and J gave up 7 bases, with 14 bases separating them.

V gene TRBV28 combines with J gene TRBJ2-7; 7 nucleotides align to TRBD1. The germline CDR1 and CDR2 sequences are MDHEN and SYDVKM. The CDR3 covers 13 residues. V was pared by 7 bases and J by 3 bases, with 6 bases of the junction left unmatched. CDR3 nucleotide sequence: TGTGCCAGCACTTCGGGACAGAACTACGAGCAGTACTTC. Protein product: CASTSGQNYEQYF.

This clone appeared a few times. V gene TRBV2 combines with J gene TRBJ2-5; 9 nucleotides align to TRBD2. The V gene end was trimmed by 1 base and the J gene end by 1 base; junction bases not matched to a gene: 4. Germline lookup yields CDR1 SNHLY and CDR2 FYNNEI. The CDR3 runs 16 residues. CDR3 DNA: TGTGCCAGCAGTGAAGACCCACTAGCGGGCCAAGAGACCCAGTACTTC. Translated, it gives CASSEDPLAGQETQYF.

V usage is TRBV9 and J usage is TRBJ1-4, with a tentative D call TRBD1 (5 bases). The CDR3 totals 14 residues. The germline V and J ends were trimmed by 2 bases and 5 bases, with 10 bases remaining between them. Looked up from germline, CDR1 is SGDLS and CDR2 is YYNGEE. The CDR3 nucleotides read TGTGCCAGCAGCGTCCAGGGTGGCAATGAAAAACTGTTTTTT. Amino acids: CASSVQGGNEKLFF.

The chain combines TRBV9 with TRBJ2-7; D may be TRBD2 (5 bases). Germline V gene data show CDR1 as SGDLS and CDR2 as YYNGEE. The V end was cut by 1 base, the J end by 5 bases, with 16 bases between. The CDR3 extends over 15 amino acids. CDR3 DNA: TGTGCCAGCAGCGTACGTCAGTCACCCGGGGACGAGCAGTACTTC. Its protein is CASSVRQSPGDEQYF.

The gene calls are TRBV11-2 and TRBJ2-7; 9 bases fit TRBD2. The germline V gene has CDR1 SGHAT and CDR2 FQNNGV. The CDR3 length is 14 residues. Germline trimming cut 6 bases from V and 6 bases from J; bases unmatched to any gene: 9. The CDR3: CASSLGLAFIEQYF. For the CDR3, the DNA is TGTGCCAGCAGTCTCGGACTAGCGTTCATCGAGCAGTACTTC. The full variable domain, its missing parts supplied by reference TRBV11-2 and TRBJ2-7, is EAGVAQSPRYKIIEKRQSVAFWCNPISGHATLYWYQQILGQGPKLLIQFQNNGVVDDSQLPKDRFSAERLKGVDSTLKIQPAKLEDSAVYLCASSLGLAFIEQYFGPGTRLTVT.

The table lists this clone with a few counts. The genes are TRBV29-1 and TRBJ1-2; D is possibly TRBD1 (5 bases). The germline CDR1 and CDR2 sequences are SQVTM and ANQGSEA. This CDR3 comprises 14 residues. V was shortened by 6 bases and J by 4 bases, with 18 bases between the two germline ends. CDR3 amino acids: CSVGPKAGTYGYTF. In nucleotides, the CDR3 is TGCAGCGTGGGACCTAAGGCAGGGACCTATGGCTACACCTTC. Combining the CDR3 with reference TRBV29-1 and TRBJ1-2 gives the whole variable domain SAVISQKPSRDICQRGTSLTIQCQVDSQVTMMFWYRQQPGQSLTLIATANQGSEATYESGFVIDKFPISRPNLTFSTLTVSNMSPEDSSIYLCSVGPKAGTYGYTFGSGTRLTVV.

The rearrangement joins TRBV10-3 to TRBJ1-1; no clear D gene. V dropped 2 bases and J dropped 1 base, with 11 bases sitting between them. This CDR3 contains 15 residues. Germline CDR1 reads ENHRY; CDR2 reads SYGVKD. CDR3 bases: TGTGCCATCAGTGAGACGTGGACTTCGAACACTGAAGCTTTCTTT. This translates into CAISETWTSNTEAFF.

The rearrangement uses TRBV6-5 and TRBJ1-4, with D perhaps TRBD1 (5 bases). Germline V gene sequence: CDR1 MNHEY, CDR2 SVGAGI. With 0 bases removed from V and 7 bases from J, the gap between germline ends came to 12 bases. The CDR3 is 15 residues long. The CDR3 coding sequence is TGTGCCAGCAGTTACTCGATCGGGGCTAGTGAAAAACTGTTTTTT. Translation: CASSYSIGASEKLFF.